The 18 T cell receptor beta chains below were found in one sample sequenced in a study of T cells in Graves' hyperthyroidism and ophthalmopathy. Authors of the study amplified TCR beta CDR3 regions from RNA transcripts. Using the HTBI primer set, a first-round RT-PCR was run on the TCR CDR3. TCRdb fed the multiplex PCR reads into MiXCR, producing one record per CDR3 protein. In the table there are about 740,000 distinct CDR3 sequences, around 13% of which are singletons. The sequencing input was blood. The receptors derive from a young woman with Graves' hyperthyroidism.

Ten or more counts support this clonotype. The chain combines TRBV2 with TRBJ2-5; D is unresolved. Germline V gene data show CDR1 as SNHLY and CDR2 as FYNNEI. This CDR3 has 15 residues. The ends were cut back, 8 bases at V and 7 bases at J, with 23 bases in the middle. The CDR3, as DNA: TGTGCCAGCCGCCGGTTGTTCGAGAGAGCCGGGACCCAGTACTTC. This codes for CASRRLFERAGTQYF. Drawing the rest from reference TRBV2 and TRBJ2-5, the complete variable domain is EPEVTQTPSHQVTQMGQEVILRCVPISNHLYFYWYRQILGQKVEFLVSFYNNEISEKSEIFDDQFSVERPDGSNFTLKIRSTKLEDSAMYFCASRRLFERAGTQYFGPGTRLLVL.

In this sample, this clonotype turned up a few times. The V call is TRBV25-1, the J call TRBJ1-2, with no clear D. This CDR3 comprises 11 residues. Per the germline V gene, CDR1 is MGHDK and CDR2 is SYGVNS. Trimming pared 5 bases from V and 4 bases from J, leaving 5 bases between. DNA for the CDR3: TGTGCCAGCAGTCGCCTCTATGGCTACACCTTC. Protein product: CASSRLYGYTF.

V gene TRBV11-3 combines with J gene TRBJ2-1; D may be TRBD2 (6 bases). The germline V and J ends were trimmed by 4 bases and 7 bases, with 23 bases remaining between them. The CDR3 is 17 amino acids. The germline V gene encodes CDR1 SGHNT and CDR2 YENEEA. The CDR3 region is CASSYSGLGRPGNEQFF. The CDR3 DNA sequence: TGTGCCAGCAGCTATAGCGGCTTGGGGCGCCCAGGGAATGAGCAGTTCTTC.

The chain is built from TRBV7-2 and TRBJ2-4; the match to TRBD2 covers 16 bases. V gave up 5 bases and J gave up 2 bases; unmatched junction bases: 6. Germline assignment: CDR1 SGHTA and CDR2 FQGNSA. CDR3 size: 18 residues. CDR3 amino acids: CASSPPGLAGGTKNIQYF. CDR3 sequence (DNA): TGTGCCAGCAGCCCTCCGGGACTAGCGGGGGGGACCAAAAACATTCAGTACTTC.

The rearrangement joins TRBV12-3 or TRBV12-4 to TRBJ2-5, with TRBD1 matching over 9 bases. Germline trimming cut 7 bases from V and 5 bases from J; bases unmatched to any gene: 8. The CDR3 is 14 amino acids. CDR3 sequence (DNA): TGTGCCAGCACCCTCACAGGGGGCGGGGAGACCCAGTACTTC. As protein: CASTLTGGGETQYF.

DNA of the CDR3: TGTGCCAGCAGCTTAGAGGTGGCCGAGCAGTACTTC. Translated: CASSLEVAEQYF. This chain uses TRBV7-9 with TRBJ2-7; D is unclear. This CDR3 spans 12 amino acids. The germline gives CDR1 SEHNR, CDR2 FQNEAQ (reference sequence). V lost 1 base to trimming and J lost 6 bases, with 7 bases between them. Complete variable domain (other parts from reference TRBV7-9 and TRBJ2-7): DTGVSQNPRHKITKRGQNVTFRCDPISEHNRLYWYRQTLGQGPEFLTYFQNEAQLEKSRLLSDRFSAERPKGSFSTLEIQRTEQGDSAMYLCASSLEVAEQYFGPGTRLTVT.

This clonotype was counted at least ten times. The chain has TRBV18 and TRBJ2-5; 8 nucleotides line up with TRBD2. CDR3 length: 15 residues. CDR1 is KGHSH, CDR2 LQKENI, per germline. V lost 1 base, J lost 1 base, and 2 bases stayed unmatched. In nucleotides, the CDR3 is TGTGCCAGCTCACCACAGCGGGAGTCCCAAGAGACCCAGTACTTC. Residues: CASSPQRESQETQYF.

This clonotype has ten or more counts. This chain connects TRBV11-3 to TRBJ2-3; D is uncertain. Germline CDR1 and CDR2: SGHNT and YENEEA. This CDR3 has 13 amino acids. Trimming stripped 8 bases from V and 2 bases from J, with 11 bases between. CDR3 nucleotide sequence: TGTGCCAGCGAGATAGGATACACAGATACGCAGTATTTT. Its translation is CASEIGYTDTQYF.

The chain combines TRBV2 with TRBJ2-7, with 10 bases matching TRBD2. The CDR3 runs 13 residues. V was pared by 10 bases and J by 0 bases, with 3 bases of the junction left unmatched. From germline, CDR1 is SNHLY and CDR2 FYNNEI. The CDR3 nucleotides are TGTGCCACCAGACTAGCGGGCTCCTACGAGCAGTACTTC. Encoded protein: CATRLAGSYEQYF.

A few counts support this clonotype. The chain carries TRBV6-2 or TRBV6-3 and TRBJ2-1, with D perhaps assigned TRBD1 or TRBD2 (5 bases each). V was trimmed by 2 bases and J by 2 bases, leaving 10 bases between them. This CDR3 spans 15 amino acids. Germline values: CDR1 MNHEY, CDR2 SVGEGT. The CDR3 spells CASSYGGDTYNEQFF. CDR3 DNA sequence: TGTGCCAGCAGTTACGGGGGAGATACCTACAATGAGCAGTTCTTC.

This chain links TRBV3-1 with TRBJ2-5; D is unclear. Germline V gene sequence: CDR1 LGHDT, CDR2 YNNKEL (reference sequence). The CDR3 sequence is 12 residues long. V was trimmed by 2 bases and J by 5 bases, leaving 6 bases between them. This chain's CDR3 is CASSQLQETQYF. CDR3 sequence (DNA): TGTGCCAGCAGCCAATTACAGGAGACCCAGTACTTC.

The sample holds a few counts of this clonotype. The rearrangement uses TRBV18 and TRBJ2-2; D perhaps matches TRBD1 (5 bases). The V gene's germline CDR1 is KGHSH and CDR2 LQKENI. Trimming pared 2 bases from V and 4 bases from J, leaving 14 bases between. The CDR3 consists of 16 residues. Written as DNA, the CDR3 is TGTGCCAGCTCACCAAATTCTGGGGCGCCCACCGGGGAGCTGTTTTTT. Protein product: CASSPNSGAPTGELFF.

This clonotype has ten or more counts. The rearrangement joins TRBV7-2 to TRBJ1-5; D possibly corresponds to TRBD1 (6 bases). The CDR3 is 16 amino acids. Trimming left V 5 bases short and J 2 bases short, with 16 bases between. Germline V gene sequence: CDR1 SGHTA, CDR2 FQGNSA. In DNA, the CDR3 is TGTGCCAGCAGCCTGCACGCGGGGGCACGCAATCAGCCCCAGCATTTT. Protein sequence: CASSLHAGARNQPQHF.

V and J are TRBV4-1 and TRBJ2-5, with D maybe TRBD2 (5 bases). Trimming removed 2 bases from V and 4 bases from J, with 20 bases in between. The CDR3 is 17 residues long. The V gene's germline CDR1 is MGHRA and CDR2 YSYEKL. CDR3 coding DNA: TGCGCCAGCAGCCAAACCTACTCGGGAACCGGGTCAGAGACCCAGTACTTC. Residues: CASSQTYSGTGSETQYF.

This clonotype occurred many times. V is TRBV28 and J is TRBJ1-2; unclear D gene. The germline gives CDR1 MDHEN, CDR2 SYDVKM. Trimming cost V 5 bases and J 0 bases, with 1 base left between them. This CDR3 has 11 residues. The CDR3 loop is CASSTNYGYTF. The CDR3 nucleotides read TGTGCCAGCAGTACTAACTATGGCTACACCTTC.

In its sample, this clonotype was seen many times. The chain combines TRBV20-1 with TRBJ2-4, with a weak D call TRBD2 (6 bases). CDR1 is DFQATT and CDR2 is SNEGSKA in the germline V gene (reference sequence). V was cut by 6 bases and J by 3 bases, with 18 bases left in between. The CDR3 has 15 residues. In nucleotides, the CDR3 is TGCAGTGCCACGGGATCGGGAGTGGTCAAAAACATTCAGTACTTC. As protein: CSATGSGVVKNIQYF.

This clonotype was recorded at least ten times. This sequence joins TRBV12-3 or TRBV12-4 and TRBJ2-3; D perhaps matches TRBD2 (5 bases). The CDR3 spans 15 residues. Trimming left V 5 bases short and J 3 bases short, with 15 bases between. The CDR3 is CASSGPLGATDTQYF. The CDR3 nucleotides read TGTGCCAGCAGTGGGCCGTTGGGAGCGACAGATACGCAGTATTTT.

The V and J genes are TRBV27 and TRBJ1-2; D gene uncertain. This CDR3 has 14 residues. Germline loops: CDR1 MNHEY, CDR2 SMNVEV (reference sequence). V lost 0 bases to trimming and J lost 2 bases, with 7 bases between them. CDR3 nucleotide sequence: TGTGCCAGCAGTTTATCAGGGTTCAACTATGGCTACACCTTC. Protein: CASSLSGFNYGYTF.